This TCR beta chain was captured in a study of esophageal squamous cell carcinoma under preoperative chemotherapy. Study-wide results and limits: Chemotherapy was followed by significantly higher TCR diversity in peripheral T cells only, not tumor-infiltrating lymphocytes. Peripheral T cells migrating into the tumor appeared to partly supply post-treatment tumor-infiltrating lymphocytes.

Stated time point: after preoperative PTX-NDP chemotherapy. Patients received paclitaxel-nedaplatin as preoperative chemotherapy before surgery. This clonotype was counted between two and nine times. Its antigen is currently unknown. Each CDR3 protein gets one entry after TCRdb re-called the PCR reads with MiXCR. In the table there are about 18,000 distinct CDR3 sequences, 46% of which are singletons. The V end was cut by 5 bases, the J end by 8 bases, with 13 bases between. Germline lookup yields CDR1 SGHTA and CDR2 FQGNSA. CDR3 length: 13 amino acids. Sampling was done from a patient given preoperative chemotherapy. The receptor comes from a human donor with esophageal squamous cell carcinoma. The donor label of this sample is uncertain. This chain connects TRBV7-2 to TRBJ2-4, with a possible D match to TRBD1 (5 bases). The DNA for the CDR3 is TGTGCCAGCAGCCACCCAGGGATGGACATTCAGTACTTC. This gives the protein CASSHPGMDIQYF.